The next 5 T cell receptor beta chains were all read from a single sample in a study of T cell repertoires in cytomegalovirus infection. Via MiXCR, TCRdb re-called the reads, giving one row per CDR3 protein. The sample shows some 150,000 distinct CDR3 sequences, roughly 6% of them seen only once. Sequencing was carried out using PBMCs. Every receptor here comes from a human donor in good health (CMV status not recorded). Some clones in this sample may be carry-over from other donors' samples.

This clonotype came up a few times. The rearrangement joins TRBV4-1 to TRBJ1-1; D gene unclear. This CDR3 contains 16 residues. Trimming left V 0 bases short and J 3 bases short, with 14 bases between. Germline-derived CDR1 and CDR2 are MGHRA and YSYEKL. CDR3 coding DNA: TGCGCCAGCAGCCAAGATAGGGAAATGAGGCACACTGAAGCTTTCTTT. Its translation is CASSQDREMRHTEAFF.

There are many counts of this clonotype. J is TRBJ2-2 and V is TRBV4-3; the D is unclear. Germline assignment: CDR1 LGHNA and CDR2 YSLEER. The CDR3 contains 15 residues. The ends were cut back, 0 bases at V and 5 bases at J, with 10 bases in the middle. In nucleotides, the CDR3 is TGCGCCAGCAGCCAAGATGTTGCTAAGACCGGGGAGCTGTTTTTT. As protein: CASSQDVAKTGELFF.

Ten or more counts support this clonotype. The rearrangement joins TRBV7-2 to TRBJ2-7, with TRBD1 identical over 9 bases. Germline CDR1 is SGHTA and CDR2 is FQGNSA. Losses at the gene ends were 5 bases for V and 3 bases for J; bases not matched to a gene: 5. The CDR3 spans 14 residues. CDR3 sequence reads: CASSIGQGRYEQYF. The CDR3 nucleotides are TGTGCCAGCAGCATCGGACAGGGGCGCTACGAGCAGTACTTC.

This clonotype was observed many times. The rearrangement links TRBV7-6 to TRBJ1-5; no definite D call. The CDR3 runs to 13 residues. Germline CDR1 is SGHVS and CDR2 is FNYEAQ. The V gene lost 1 base and the J gene lost 8 bases, with 9 bases spanning the gap. CDR3 DNA: TGTGCCAGCAGCTTAGATCGGGCCAAGCCCCAGCATTTT. Encoded protein: CASSLDRAKPQHF.

This clonotype was seen only a few times. The rearrangement links TRBV28 to TRBJ2-7; a possible D gene is TRBD2 (7 bases). Per germline, CDR1 MDHEN and CDR2 SYDVKM. V gave up 6 bases and J gave up 4 bases, with 19 bases separating them. CDR3 length equals 15 residues. The CDR3 bases are TGTGCCAGCAGCAAATATTCGGGGGGCGGGTACGAGCAGTACTTC. Translated, it gives CASSKYSGGGYEQYF. The full variable domain, with the rest looked up from reference TRBV28 and TRBJ2-7, is DVKVTQSSRYLVKRTGEKVFLECVQDMDHENMFWYRQDPGLGLRLIYFSYDVKMKEKGDIPEGYSVSREKKERFSLILESASTNQTSMYLCASSKYSGGGYEQYFGPGTRLTVT.